This is a list of T cell receptor beta chains from one sample in a study of blood T cell repertoires in COVID-19. TCRdb keeps only in-frame clones here, not all; method: immunoSEQ multiplex PCR. The sample yields roughly 180,000 clones, about 75% seen once. The sequenced sample was peripheral blood. The origin of the receptors is a woman between 50 and 59 years old with active or convalescent COVID-19. Each CDR3 is given with its conserved first and last residue. A clone size is listed for some rows: how often the clone was seen (once, few, many), or a class if it is expanded.

v_gene	abundance	j_gene	CDR3aa
TRBV7-9	-	TRBJ1-1	CASSLVPGTKNTEAFF
TRBV5-1	-	TRBJ2-1	CASRGGGAVYNEQFF
TRBV5-6	few	TRBJ1-2	CASRDAEFRAQGYTF
TRBV5-6	-	TRBJ1-4	CASSLATGASTEKLFF
TRBV4-3	-	TRBJ2-7	CASSQEDTAYEQYF
TRBV19	-	TRBJ1-6	CAKRLWGSGSPLHF
TRBV7-8	-	TRBJ1-1	CASSSIGRGRKPNTEAFF
TRBV18	-	TRBJ2-7	CASSPSTSLAGGAYEQYF
TRBV5-6	-	TRBJ1-5	CASSFGSNQPQHF
TRBV12-5	-	TRBJ2-7	CASGLHRGAYEQYF